The rows below give T cell receptor beta chains drawn from one sample of a study of cytomegalovirus exposure and HLA in healthy donors. Repertoires were generated with immunoSEQ multiplex PCR, while TCRdb's copy carries only in-frame clones and drops some. The data contain under 200,000 clones, around nine tenths of them singletons. The material sequenced was PBMCs. These receptors were obtained from a woman aged 18-29 years in good health and CMV-seropositive. Each CDR3 is given with its conserved first and last residue. Each record gives: J gene, D gene, V gene, clone size, CDR3 DNA, CDR3 protein. A D gene is named only where the DNA matches it firmly. Clone size appears in some rows only: once, few, many, or a class for an expanded clone.

>TRBJ2-2|NA|TRBV7-7|NA
TGTGCTAGCAGCTTATTCAGCGGCACGGGGGAGCTGTTTTTT
CASSLFSGTGELFF
>TRBJ2-2|NA|TRBV19|NA
TGTGCCAGTAGTATAGTCCAGGGAATGAACACCGGGGAGCTGTTTTTT
CASSIVQGMNTGELFF
>TRBJ1-2|NA|TRBV28|NA
TGTGCCAGCGGGGGGGCGGATGGCTACACCTTC
CASGGADGYTF
>TRBJ1-1|NA|TRBV6-6|NA
TGTGCCAGCAGTTACGTAACAGGGATGAACACTGAAGCTTTCTTT
CASSYVTGMNTEAFF
>TRBJ2-2|NA|TRBV7-9|NA
TGTGCCAGCACCCTAGACAGCCAAACGAACACCGGGGAGCTGTTTTTT
CASTLDSQTNTGELFF
>TRBJ2-1|TRBD2|TRBV27|NA
TGTGCCAGCAGGGGACTAGCGGAATACAATGAGCAGTTCTTC
CASRGLAEYNEQFF
>TRBJ1-1|TRBD1|TRBV30|NA
TGTGCCTGGAGTGGGGACAGAGCGAACACTGAAGCTTTCTTT
CAWSGDRANTEAFF
>TRBJ2-7|TRBD1|TRBV5-4|NA
TGTGCCAGCAGCGGAACCGGGACAGCTTACGAGCAGTACTTC
CASSGTGTAYEQYF
>TRBJ1-4|TRBD1|TRBV18|NA
TGTGCCAGCTCACGACAGGGGATTCAGGAAAAACTGTTTTTT
CASSRQGIQEKLFF
>TRBJ2-7|NA|TRBV27|NA
TGTGCCAGCAGTTTAAGCGGAGAGGTCTACGAGCAGTACTTC
CASSLSGEVYEQYF
>TRBJ2-7|TRBD2|TRBV18|NA
TGTGCCAGCTCACCAAGGCGTGGCGGGAGGTTCTACGAGCAGTACTTC
CASSPRRGGRFYEQYF
>TRBJ2-1|NA|TRBV5-6|NA
TGTGCCAGCAGCTTCGGTTATGAGCAGTTCTTC
CASSFGYEQFF
>TRBJ2-5|NA|TRBV5-4|NA
TGTGCCACACAGGGCGGGGGCCAAGAGACCCAGTACTTC
CATQGGGQETQYF
>TRBJ2-1|NA|TRBV15|NA
TGTGCCACCAGCCAGCTAGGCAATGAGCAGTTCTTC
CATSQLGNEQFF
>TRBJ2-7|NA|TRBV11-3|NA
TGTGCCAGCAGCGCGGGACCGAACTACGAGCAGTACTTC
CASSAGPNYEQYF
>TRBJ2-7|TRBD2|TRBV5-4|few
TGTGCCAGCGGACTAGCGGGAGTTTACGAGCAGTACTTC
CASGLAGVYEQYF
>TRBJ1-1|NA|TRBV6-5|NA
TGTGCCAGCAGTTACTCTAGACACCCGAACACTGAAGCTTTCTTT
CASSYSRHPNTEAFF
>TRBJ2-7|NA|TRBV7-2|NA
TGTGCCAGCAGCTTGCGGGTCTCCTACGAGCAGTACTTC
CASSLRVSYEQYF
>TRBJ2-7|TRBD2|TRBV6-5|NA
TGTGCCAGCAGTCCTAGCGGGAGTGTATACGAGCAGTACTTC
CASSPSGSVYEQYF
>TRBJ1-5|TRBD1|TRBV7-8|NA
TGTGCCAGCAGCGAGGTCAGGGGGAAAGATCAGCCCCAGCATTTT
CASSEVRGKDQPQHF
>TRBJ2-1|TRBD2|TRBV9|many
TGTGCCAGCAGCCGAGCTAGCGGGACTTCCTACAATGAGCAGTTCTTC
CASSRASGTSYNEQFF
>TRBJ1-5|NA|TRBV27|NA
TGTGCCAGCAGTTTTACCGGGAATCAGCCCCAGCATTTT
CASSFTGNQPQHF
>TRBJ1-2|TRBD1|TRBV28|NA
TGTGCCAGCTCTACCCAGGGGGGCGGCTACACCTTC
CASSTQGGGYTF